This T cell receptor (beta chain) was obtained from a study of control samples from healthy donors and cancer patients. V lost 2 bases to trimming and J lost 4 bases, with 11 bases between them. CDR3 length: 15 amino acids. Germline CDR1 SEHNR, CDR2 FQNEAQ (reference sequence). The method was immunoSEQ multiplex PCR; TCRdb's version includes in-frame clones alone and lacks a portion of them. The sample contains about 130,000 clones, 90% to 95% of which appear only once. The specimen was PBMCs. V and J are TRBV7-9 and TRBJ2-2; D gene uncertain. The clonotype was recovered from a man in his 60s with colorectal cancer. CDR3 DNA sequence: TGTGCCAGCAGCTTACGAACCCCCAGCACCGGGGAGCTGTTTTTT. Protein sequence: CASSLRTPSTGELFF. The variable domain in full, with the rest retrieved from reference TRBV7-9 and TRBJ2-2, is DTGVSQNPRHKITKRGQNVTFRCDPISEHNRLYWYRQTLGQGPEFLTYFQNEAQLEKSRLLSDRFSAERPKGSFSTLEIQRTEQGDSAMYLCASSLRTPSTGELFFGEGSRLTVL.